The present TCR beta chain was sequenced within a study of PD-1 blockade in classical Hodgkin lymphoma. This CDR3 is 12 amino acids long. Trimming pared 5 bases from V and 12 bases from J, leaving 16 bases between. CDR1 is SNHLY and CDR2 is FYNNEI in the germline V gene. Time point noted: cycle 4 day 1 (C4D1), after six to seven weeks of nivolumab. No patient escaped relapse after autologous stem cell transplantation, and brentuximab vedotin exposure varied. Overall study findings and caveats: As was reported, newly diagnosed patients showed lower baseline TCR diversity than healthy donors did.

Assay: immunoSEQ multiplex PCR; the TCRdb copy retains only in-frame clones and omits some. The sample yields approximately 52,000 clones, about nine tenths seen once. Details on this clone: What it recognizes is unknown.

Sequencing used peripheral blood mononuclear cells (PBMCs), obtained before the fourth cycle of nivolumab. This chain links TRBV2 with TRBJ1-1; no clear D gene. The clonotype originates from a human donor with classical Hodgkin lymphoma. CDR3 region: CASSRQSGLSFF. The CDR3, as DNA: TGTGCCAGCAGTAGGCAAAGCGGGCTGTCTTTCTTT.